This TCR beta chain was sequenced in a study of cytomegalovirus exposure and HLA in healthy donors. Trimming removed 4 bases from V and 2 bases from J; junction bases left unmatched: 4. This CDR3 is built from 14 residues. Germline CDR1 reads LNHDA; CDR2 reads SQIVND (reference sequence). There are a few counts of this clone. PCR primers comprised 60 Vbeta and 13 Jbeta primers. Using immunoSEQ multiplex PCR, the repertoire was profiled, and TCRdb retains in-frame clones only, with some absent. The sample lists roughly 120,000 clones; 76% were seen once. The TCR comes from a man aged 50 to 59 in good health and CMV-seronegative. This chain links TRBV19 with TRBJ2-7; 8 bases agree with TRBD2. Input material: PBMCs. The CDR3 is CASSKGLDTYEQYF. The CDR3 DNA sequence: TGTGCCAGTAGTAAGGGACTAGACACCTACGAGCAGTACTTC.